This T cell receptor beta chain was observed in a study of cytomegalovirus exposure and HLA in healthy donors. Study-wide results and limits: Reports credit the classifier with highly specific, highly sensitive diagnosis of cytomegalovirus status.

As regards this clone: Its antigen is currently unknown.

In the PCR, 60 Vbeta and 13 Jbeta primers were used. The data were produced by immunoSEQ multiplex PCR, yet TCRdb's version contains in-frame clones alone and is incomplete. The sample contains about 180,000 clones, about four fifths of which appear only once. The clonotype comes from a woman aged 50 to 60 in good health and CMV-seronegative. Sequencing used PBMCs.

The CDR3: CSVDGAGGNLGANVLTF. In DNA, the CDR3 is TGCAGCGTTGATGGGGCAGGGGGTAACCTCGGGGCCAACGTCCTGACTTTC. The chain carries TRBV29-1 and TRBJ2-6, with 7 bases lining up with TRBD1. This CDR3 spans 17 amino acids. The V gene end was trimmed by 3 bases and the J gene end by 4 bases; junction bases not matched to a gene: 12. Per the germline V gene, CDR1 is SQVTM and CDR2 is ANQGSEA.